This TCR beta chain is drawn from a study of T-cell reconstitution after alpha-beta-depleted transplantation in children (dated by TCRdb to the mid-2010s). About the investigation overall: Using TCR repertoire profiling, the study quantitatively followed how T-cell immune reconstitution unfolded in children after TCRalphabeta/CD19-depleted allogeneic hematopoietic cell transplantation.

Including cysteine and phenylalanine, the CDR3 has 17 amino acids. Of all the DNA, just the CDR3 is kept, 51 bases in frame from base 1. CDR1 and CDR2 were assigned from the germline V gene as SGHRS and YFSETQ. V loses 3 bases at its end and J loses 5 bases; junction bases beyond the gene matches: 14. Libraries were made using PCR. Instrument used: Illumina HiSeq 2500. TCR libraries were prepared with molecular barcoding, using unique molecular identifiers to normalize TCRbeta repertoire quantification. TCRdb cleaned the public reads at Q25 with fastp, built clones with MiXCR and kept in-frame beta chains. Records with the same CDR3 protein are collapsed into one entry carrying the most frequent genes and DNA. The sample yields about 500,000 distinct CDR3 sequences; 30% to 35% were counted once. The top ten clones comprise around 2.4% of the sample. About this clonotype itself: This receptor's antigen is unknown. No much larger clonotype is one base removed from it; base qualities were not supplied.

The sequenced sample was PBMCs from the stem cell graft donor, obtained from the stem cell graft. This TCR was sampled from a human donor who donated a stem cell graft to a child with aplastic anemia. The chain links TRBV5-1 with TRBJ2-1; 7 central nucleotides agree with TRBD2. The CDR3 amino acid sequence is: CASSSRWEAGLDNEQFF. The nucleotide sequence is TGCGCCAGCAGCTCGCGATGGGAAGCGGGACTCGACAATGAGCAGTTCTTC. With all but the CDR3 taken from the reference TRBV5-1 and TRBJ2-1 genes, the full variable domain is: KAGVTQTPRYLIKTRGQQVTLSCSPISGHRSVSWYQQTPGQGLQFLFEYFSETQRNKGNFPGRFSGRQFSNSRSEMNVSTLELGDSALYLCASSSRWEAGLDNEQFFGPGTRLTVL.